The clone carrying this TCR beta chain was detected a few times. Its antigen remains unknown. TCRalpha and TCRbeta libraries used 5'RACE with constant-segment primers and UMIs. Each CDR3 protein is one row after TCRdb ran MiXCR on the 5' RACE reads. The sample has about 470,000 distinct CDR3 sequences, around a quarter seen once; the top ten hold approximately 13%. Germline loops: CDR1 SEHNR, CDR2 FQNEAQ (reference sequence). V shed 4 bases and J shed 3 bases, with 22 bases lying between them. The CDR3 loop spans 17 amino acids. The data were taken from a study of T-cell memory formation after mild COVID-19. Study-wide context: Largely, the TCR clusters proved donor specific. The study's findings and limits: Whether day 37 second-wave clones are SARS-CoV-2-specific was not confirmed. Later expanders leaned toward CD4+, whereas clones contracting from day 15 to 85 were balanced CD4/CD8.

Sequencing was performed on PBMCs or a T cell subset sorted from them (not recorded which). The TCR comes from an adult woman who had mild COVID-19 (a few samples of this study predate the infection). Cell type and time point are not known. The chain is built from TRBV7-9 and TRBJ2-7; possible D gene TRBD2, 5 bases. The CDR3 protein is CASSSGGFALTVYEQYF. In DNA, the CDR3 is TGTGCCAGCAGCTCGGGCGGGTTTGCTTTGACGGTCTACGAGCAGTACTTC.